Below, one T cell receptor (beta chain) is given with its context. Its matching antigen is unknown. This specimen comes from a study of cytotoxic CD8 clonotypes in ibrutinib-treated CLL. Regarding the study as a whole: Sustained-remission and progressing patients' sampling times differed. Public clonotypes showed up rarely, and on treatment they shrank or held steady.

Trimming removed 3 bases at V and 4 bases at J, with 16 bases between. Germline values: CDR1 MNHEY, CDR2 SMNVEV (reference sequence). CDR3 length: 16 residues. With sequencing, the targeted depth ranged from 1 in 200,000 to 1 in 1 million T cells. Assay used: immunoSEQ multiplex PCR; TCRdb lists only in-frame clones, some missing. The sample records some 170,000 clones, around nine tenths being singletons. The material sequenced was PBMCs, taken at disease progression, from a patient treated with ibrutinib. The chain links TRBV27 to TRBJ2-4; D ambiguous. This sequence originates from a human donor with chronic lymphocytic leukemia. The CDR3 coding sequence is TGTGCCAGCAGTTTGGATTTCCGGGCCGGGAAAAACATTCAGTACTTC. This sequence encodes CASSLDFRAGKNIQYF.